The clone carrying this T cell receptor (beta chain) has just a few counts. The antigen remains unidentified. A multiplex PCR was run with 60 Vbeta primers and 13 Jbeta primers. TCRdb's table, derived via immunoSEQ multiplex PCR, lists solely in-frame clones and lacks some. This table has about 200,000 clones, around 73% appearing once. Germline assignment: CDR1 WNHNN and CDR2 SYGVQD (reference sequence). Deletions cut 2 bases from V and 12 bases from J, with 11 bases between. The CDR3 covers 12 residues. The sample belongs to a study of cytomegalovirus exposure and HLA in healthy donors. Broader study findings: Later analysis revealed greater clonal expansion in HLA-associated TCR beta chains than in equally common others. TCR beta sequences reportedly predicted the HLA-A and HLA-B alleles of most subjects accurately. In vitro data verified three CMV-associated chains as specific for CMV antigens. When analyzed later, a missense DCLRE1C variant was found to be linked to TCR beta V- and J-gene trimming.

This TCR came from a young woman in good health and CMV-seronegative. The chain is built from TRBV10-1 and TRBJ2-1, with D possibly matching TRBD2 (6 bases). Sequenced sample: PBMCs. The CDR3 DNA follows: TGCGCCAGCAGTGAGACTAGCAATCCGCAGTTCTTC. This sequence encodes CASSETSNPQFF.